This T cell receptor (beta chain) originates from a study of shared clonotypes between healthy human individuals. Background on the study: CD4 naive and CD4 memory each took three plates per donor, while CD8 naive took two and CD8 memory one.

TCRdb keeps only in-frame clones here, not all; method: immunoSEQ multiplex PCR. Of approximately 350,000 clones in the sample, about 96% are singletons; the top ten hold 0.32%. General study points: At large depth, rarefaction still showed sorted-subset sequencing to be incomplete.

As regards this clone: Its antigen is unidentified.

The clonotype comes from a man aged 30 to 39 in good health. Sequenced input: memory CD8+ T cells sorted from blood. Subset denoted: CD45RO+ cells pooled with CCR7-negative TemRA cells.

CDR3 coding DNA: TGTGCCAGTAGCCCCGACAGGGGTTCCTCTAACTATGGCTACACCTTC. It is translated as CASSPDRGSSNYGYTF. The chain links TRBV19 to TRBJ1-2; 8 bases map to TRBD1. The CDR3 spans 16 residues. J lost 0 bases, V lost 6 bases, and 9 bases had no gene match. The germline V gene has CDR1 LNHDA and CDR2 SQIVND (reference sequence).